This T cell receptor beta chain was identified in a study of control samples from healthy donors and cancer patients. The method was immunoSEQ multiplex PCR; TCRdb's version includes in-frame clones alone and lacks a portion of them. The sample lists 250,000 to 300,000 clones; around 79% were seen once. Trimming removed 5 bases from V and 6 bases from J, with 12 bases in between. From germline, CDR1 is LNHDA and CDR2 SQIVND (reference sequence). The CDR3 is 13 residues long. The sequenced material came from PBMCs. The V call is TRBV19, the J call TRBJ2-3, with D hard to call. The clonotype originates from a woman aged 60-75 years with lung cancer. The CDR3 reads CASSPTFADTQYF. The CDR3 DNA is TGTGCCAGTAGTCCGACGTTCGCGGATACGCAGTATTTT.